Listed below are T cell receptor beta chains from one sample, sequenced in a study of blood T cell repertoires in COVID-19. The method was immunoSEQ multiplex PCR; TCRdb's version includes in-frame clones alone and lacks a portion of them. The sample records 300,000 to 350,000 clones, about 90% being singletons. The sample was PBMCs or T cells enriched from blood (not recorded which). These receptors all come from a woman under 40 who had been exposed to COVID-19. Both conserved end residues are part of each CDR3. Each record gives: J gene, D gene, clone size, V gene, CDR3 DNA, CDR3 protein. The D gene is left open where the match is weak. Only part of the rows carry a size: once, few, many, or a class if the clone is expanded.

TRBJ2-3	TRBD1	.	TRBV10-3	TGTGCCATCAGGGGAGGACAGGGGGCTCAGAAAGGTGGGGCGGATACGCAGTATTTT	CAIRGGQGAQKGGADTQYF
TRBJ1-5	.	.	TRBV10-3	TGTGCCATCAGTCCCTCCCTAGGGGGGGATGGTGGCAATCAGCCCCAGCATTTT	CAISPSLGGDGGNQPQHF
TRBJ2-7	TRBD2	few	TRBV7-8	TGTGCCAGCAGCTTAGAACTCCGGGACTACCGCGTCAGCGAGCAGTACTTC	CASSLELRDYRVSEQYF
TRBJ1-2	TRBD1	once	TRBV3-1/TRBV3-2	TGTGCCAGCAGCCAATCTTGGGCCGGGACAGGGAACTATGGCTACACCTTC	CASSQSWAGTGNYGYTF
TRBJ2-7	TRBD1	.	TRBV11-1	TGTGCCAGCAGCTTGGACAGGGGGTACGAGCAGTACTTC	CASSLDRGYEQYF
TRBJ1-4	TRBD1	.	TRBV19	TGTGCCAGTAGGACCCGACAGGGGCCTAATGAAAAACTGTTTTTT	CASRTRQGPNEKLFF
TRBJ2-1	.	once	TRBV19	TGTGCCAGTAGTATCCACGTTGGGGCCGGGAGCTCCTACAATGAGCAGTTCTTC	CASSIHVGAGSSYNEQFF
TRBJ2-6	.	.	TRBV9	TGTGCCAGCAGCCCCCGACAGGATTCCTCTGGGGCCAACGTCCTGACTTTC	CASSPRQDSSGANVLTF
TRBJ2-7	.	once	TRBV27	TGTGCCAGCAGTCTCCGGGACACCCTCTACGAGCAGTACTTC	CASSLRDTLYEQYF
TRBJ2-3	TRBD2	.	TRBV7-6	TGTGCCAGCATGTTGCTAGCGGGGTCCACAGATACGCAGTATTTT	CASMLLAGSTDTQYF
TRBJ1-1	TRBD1	.	TRBV7-3	TGTGCCAGCAGCAGACAGGGTGGCACTGAAGCTTTCTTT	CASSRQGGTEAFF
TRBJ2-2	.	.	TRBV3-1/TRBV3-2	TGTGCCAGCAGTCCGTCCATACAGGACACCGGGGAGCTGTTTTTT	CASSPSIQDTGELFF
TRBJ2-1	TRBD2	once	TRBV7-3	TGTGCCAGCAGCCTCGGGACTAGAGGGTTTAATGAGCAGTTCTTC	CASSLGTRGFNEQFF
TRBJ2-2	TRBD1	once	TRBV12-5	TGTGCTAGTGGTTCGCCGGGACAGACCACCGGGGAGCTGTTTTTT	CASGSPGQTTGELFF
TRBJ1-6	.	.	TRBV28	TGTGCCAGCAGTTTAGGGAGCGCAGCCAGCTCCTATAATTCACCCCTCCACTTT	CASSLGSAASSYNSPLHF
TRBJ1-1	.	.	TRBV9	TGTGCCAGCAGCGTATCCGGGAACACTGAAGCTTTCTTT	CASSVSGNTEAFF
TRBJ1-2	.	.	TRBV6-5	TGTGCCTTTAGGGCAGGGTCCCACTATGGCTACACCTTC	CAFRAGSHYGYTF
TRBJ1-4	TRBD1	.	TRBV19	TGTGCCAGTAGTACCGGACAGGGCGTCGCAACTAATGAAAAACTGTTTTTT	CASSTGQGVATNEKLFF
TRBJ2-2	TRBD2	.	TRBV28	TGTGCCAGCAGTCTCCGGACTAGCGGGAGCCGAGACACCGGGGAGCTGTTTTTT	CASSLRTSGSRDTGELFF
TRBJ2-3	TRBD2	.	TRBV11-2	TGTGCCAGCAGCTTATGGGTAGCGGGAGTTTCGACAGATACGCAGTATTTT	CASSLWVAGVSTDTQYF
TRBJ2-2	TRBD2	.	TRBV19	TGTGCCAGTAGTTTCACTAGCGGGAGGGTACGGAACACCGGGGAGCTGTTTTTT	CASSFTSGRVRNTGELFF
TRBJ2-1	TRBD2	.	TRBV7-9	TGTGCCAGCAGCTCCCCCCTAGCGGACCTGTGGAATGAGCAGTTCTTC	CASSSPLADLWNEQFF
TRBJ1-1	.	once	TRBV27	TGTGCCAGCAGTCCCGGGGTTTCTACGGAAGCTTTCTTT	CASSPGVSTEAFF
TRBJ1-6	.	.	TRBV2	TGTGCCAGCAGTGAAGGTGGTCCAGAAAATGGTTCACCCCTCCACTTT	CASSEGGPENGSPLHF
TRBJ1-2	.	.	TRBV7-3	TGTGCCAGCAGCCCGGACAGTAACTATGGCTACACCTTC	CASSPDSNYGYTF
TRBJ2-7	.	.	TRBV10-1	TGCGCCAGCAGTGAGTCAGGGCAAGGGTCAGGGCTGGTGCAGTACTTC	CASSESGQGSGLVQYF
TRBJ1-2	.	.	TRBV10-1	TGCGCCAGCAGTGAGTGGACAGAATATGGCTACACCTTC	CASSEWTEYGYTF
TRBJ1-2	TRBD1	.	TRBV7-3	TGTGCCAGCAGCCCCGGACAGGGTGGTGATGGCTACACCTTC	CASSPGQGGDGYTF
TRBJ2-3	TRBD2	once	TRBV24-1	TGTGCCACCAGTGACCTGGGACTAGCGGGAGGCCCCACAGATACGCAGTATTTT	CATSDLGLAGGPTDTQYF
TRBJ2-6	TRBD1	.	TRBV7-3	TGTGCCAGCAGCACGTGGACAGGGGCGGGTGGGGCCAACGTCCTGACTTTC	CASSTWTGAGGANVLTF
TRBJ2-2	TRBD1	.	TRBV5-6	TGTGCCAGCAGCTTGGGACAGGGGTATACCGGGGAGCTGTTTTTT	CASSLGQGYTGELFF
TRBJ1-2	TRBD1	few	TRBV7-9	TGTGCCAGCAGCTTAGTAGGGACAGATCGCTACACCTTC	CASSLVGTDRYTF
TRBJ1-5	.	.	TRBV30	TGTGCCTGGAGTGTAAAAACAGGGCCCCAGCCCCAGCATTTT	CAWSVKTGPQPQHF
TRBJ2-1	TRBD2	.	TRBV12-5	TGTGCTAGTGGTTTGAGTCTAGCGGGAGGTTACTACAATGAGCAGTTCTTC	CASGLSLAGGYYNEQFF
TRBJ2-1	TRBD2	.	TRBV9	TGTGCCAGCAGCGTAGTGGGAGGACTAGCCGACAATGAGCAGTTCTTC	CASSVVGGLADNEQFF
TRBJ1-2	TRBD1	.	TRBV6-2/TRBV6-3	TGTGCCAGCAGTGACCTGGGACAGCTTAACTATGGCTACACCTTC	CASSDLGQLNYGYTF
TRBJ2-1	.	.	TRBV7-3	TGTGCCAGCAGCTTAAGAGGTCTAACTAACAATGAGCAGTTCTTC	CASSLRGLTNNEQFF
TRBJ1-2	TRBD1	.	TRBV19	TGTGCCAGTAGTATCGTCTCCGGGACAGTCTCAAGTGGTGGCTACACCTTC	CASSIVSGTVSSGGYTF
TRBJ1-1	TRBD1	.	TRBV2	TGTGCCAGCAGTACCACTTGGACAGGGCTGAACACTGAAGCTTTCTTT	CASSTTWTGLNTEAFF
TRBJ2-3	TRBD2	.	TRBV4-2	TGTGCCAGCAGCCAAGATGAACTGGGGACTAGCAGAATCATAGATACGCAGTATTTT	CASSQDELGTSRIIDTQYF
TRBJ2-7	TRBD1	.	TRBV27	TGTGCCAGCAACCGACAGGGGAGGATCGACGAGCAGTACTTC	CASNRQGRIDEQYF
TRBJ1-4	.	.	TRBV18	TGTGCCAGCTCACCGGTCCGGACTAATGAAAAACTGTTTTTT	CASSPVRTNEKLFF
TRBJ2-1	TRBD2	once	TRBV5-4	TGTGCCAGCAGCGACGGACTAGCGTTTTACAATGAGCAGTTCTTC	CASSDGLAFYNEQFF
TRBJ2-7	TRBD2	once	TRBV5-1	TGCGCCAGCAGCCCGGGACTACCGACCTACGAGCAGTACTTC	CASSPGLPTYEQYF
TRBJ2-1	.	.	TRBV5-1	TGCGCCAGCAGCGCCGCCCTGAGCTCCTACAATGAGCAGTTCTTC	CASSAALSSYNEQFF
TRBJ2-3	TRBD1	.	TRBV7-3	TGTGCCAGCAGCGCCACACAGGGGTGGACAGATACGCAGTATTTT	CASSATQGWTDTQYF
TRBJ1-5	.	.	TRBV28	TGTGCCAGCAGTTTAAGCCGGGACACCGGGCAGCCCCAGCATTTT	CASSLSRDTGQPQHF
TRBJ2-2	TRBD2	.	TRBV3-1/TRBV3-2	TGTGCCAGCAGCCATTCTTTGGCGGGAGCCACCGGGGAGCTGTTTTTT	CASSHSLAGATGELFF
TRBJ2-7	.	.	TRBV28	TGTGCCAGCAGTTTTCGAGGCGAGCAGTACTTC	CASSFRGEQYF
TRBJ1-5	.	.	TRBV9	TGTGCCAGCAGCTCGGATGGACAGAACAATCAGCCCCAGCATTTT	CASSSDGQNNQPQHF
TRBJ2-4	TRBD1	.	TRBV28	TGTGCCAGCAGTGTCACAGGGGTCGTTTTGGACATTCAGTACTTC	CASSVTGVVLDIQYF
TRBJ2-7	.	.	TRBV21-1	TGTGCCAGCCGGGACTGGGGAACCTACGAGCAGTACTTC	CASRDWGTYEQYF
TRBJ1-5	TRBD1	.	TRBV19	TGTGCCAGTAGTAGAGACAGGGGCAATCAGCCCCAGCATTTT	CASSRDRGNQPQHF
TRBJ2-1	TRBD2	once	TRBV28	TGTGCCAGCAGATCTAGCGGGAGGCGGCCAGGTGAGCAGTTCTTC	CASRSSGRRPGEQFF
TRBJ1-4	.	.	TRBV5-4	TGTGCCAGCAGCTTAGGCGGGAAAACAACTAATGAAAAACTGTTTTTT	CASSLGGKTTNEKLFF